This record looks at one T cell receptor beta chain sequence and its context. The data derive from a study of blood T cell repertoires in COVID-19. Study overall: Specimens from acute and convalescent COVID-19 originated in the United States, Italy and Spain. Sample material is recorded as cDNA or gDNA derived from T cells, B-cell-depleted T cells, or PBMCs.

Per the study methods: Reference gene primers were amplified, and this amplification served to estimate nucleated cell counts. TCRdb's copy holds only in-frame clones and misses some; the assay was immunoSEQ multiplex PCR. V and J calls and clone size are those listed in that table; D and trimming were worked out from the DNA. The table has about 150,000 clones, over 75% seen once. The CDR3 runs to 15 residues. Trimming cost V 4 bases and J 0 bases, with 13 bases left between them. The germline CDR1 and CDR2 sequences are SGHRS and YFSETQ. This chain links TRBV5-1 with TRBJ1-1; the D is unclear. The material sequenced was peripheral blood. This receptor was identified in a woman aged 40 to 49 with acute or convalescent COVID-19. CDR3 coding DNA: TGCGCCAGCAGCCCGAAGTACCAGGTGAACACTGAAGCTTTCTTT. This encodes CASSPKYQVNTEAFF.